A selection of T cell receptor beta chains follows, all from one sample in a study of T cell responses to AZD1222 COVID-19 vaccine. The method was immunoSEQ multiplex PCR; TCRdb's version includes in-frame clones alone and lacks a portion of them. The sample has about 110,000 clones; around 90% are singletons. Sequenced here: peripheral blood, sampled on day 0 of AZD1222 vaccination. These receptors all come from an adult in good health. Each CDR3 is given with its conserved first and last residue. A D gene is named only where the DNA matches it firmly. Not all rows give a size; the values are once, few, many and, for expanded clones, a class.

d_call clone_size j_call v_call cdr3_aa cdr3_nt
NA NA TRBJ1-2 TRBV7-2 CASSFVRHSGYTF TGTGCCAGCAGCTTTGTCCGCCACTCTGGCTACACCTTC
NA NA TRBJ1-5 TRBV30 CAWSPRGPQPQHF TGTGCCTGGAGCCCTCGGGGGCCTCAGCCCCAGCATTTT
TRBD1 NA TRBJ1-5 TRBV30 CAWSRGQGVQPQHF TGTGCCTGGAGTAGGGGACAGGGGGTTCAGCCCCAGCATTTT
TRBD2 NA TRBJ2-2 TRBV11-2 CASSQGLAGGVTGELFF TGTGCCAGCAGCCAGGGACTAGCGGGGGGCGTCACCGGGGAGCTGTTTTTT
NA NA TRBJ2-7 TRBV5-1 CASSLGGGYEQYF TGCGCCAGCAGCTTGGGCGGAGGCTACGAGCAGTACTTC
TRBD1 NA TRBJ2-3 TRBV28 CASRPPRGTGGVDTQYF TGTGCCAGCAGGCCACCCAGGGGGACAGGGGGAGTGGATACGCAGTATTTT
TRBD1 NA TRBJ1-5 TRBV19 CASSGDTGTGDQPQHF TGTGCCAGTAGTGGGGACACCGGGACAGGGGATCAGCCCCAGCATTTT
NA NA TRBJ1-1 TRBV28 CASSSPGQLNTEAFF TGTGCCAGCAGTTCACCGGGACAACTGAACACTGAAGCTTTCTTT
NA few TRBJ2-7 TRBV11-2 CASSLGGGYEQYF TGTGCCAGCAGCTTAGGAGGAGGGTACGAGCAGTACTTC
NA NA TRBJ1-1 TRBV10-2 CASSEGSGQGRPEAFF TGCGCCAGCAGTGAGGGGTCCGGGCAGGGGAGACCTGAAGCTTTCTTT
TRBD2 NA TRBJ2-7 TRBV11-1 CASSFQRTSTEQYF TGTGCCAGCAGCTTCCAGAGGACTAGTACCGAGCAGTACTTC
NA NA TRBJ2-7 TRBV27 CASRSYEQYF TGTGCCAGCCGTTCCTACGAGCAGTACTTC
NA NA TRBJ1-3 TRBV5-8 CASSAEGGGNTIYF TGTGCCAGCAGCGCGGAGGGAGGAGGAAACACCATATATTTT
NA NA TRBJ1-5 TRBV19 CASSIGAGQPQHF TGTGCCAGTAGTATAGGGGCAGGGCAGCCCCAGCATTTT
NA NA TRBJ2-1 TRBV6-1 CASSEVASNEQFF TGTGCCAGCAGTGAAGTGGCATCCAATGAGCAGTTCTTC
TRBD1 NA TRBJ1-5 TRBV28 CASRLGDRALQPQHF TGTGCCAGCAGACTCGGTGACAGGGCCCTTCAGCCCCAGCATTTT
NA NA TRBJ2-1 TRBV3-1/TRBV3-2 CASSQGAYYNEQFF TGTGCCAGCAGCCAAGGGGCCTATTACAATGAGCAGTTCTTC
TRBD1 few TRBJ1-4 TRBV19 CASTPGTALGENEKLFF TGTGCCAGTACTCCGGGGACAGCTCTTGGGGAAAATGAAAAACTGTTTTTT
TRBD2 NA TRBJ2-5 TRBV11-2 CASSLGTSGETQYF TGTGCCAGCAGCTTAGGGACTAGCGGGGAGACCCAGTACTTC
NA once TRBJ1-4 TRBV6-5 CASSYSSGTNEKLFF TGTGCCAGCAGTTACTCATCGGGGACTAATGAAAAACTGTTTTTT
NA NA TRBJ1-6 TRBV5-1 CASRQGAPTQSSYNSPLHF TGCGCCAGCAGACAGGGCGCCCCCACCCAGAGCTCCTATAATTCACCCCTCCACTTT
NA NA TRBJ2-2 TRBV5-1 CASSLVGGDYTGELFF TGCGCCAGCAGCTTGGTAGGGGGAGATTACACCGGGGAGCTGTTTTTT
TRBD1 once TRBJ1-6 TRBV11-2 CASSLRDRKNYNSPLHF TGTGCCAGCAGCTTAAGGGACAGAAAAAATTATAATTCACCCCTCCACTTT
TRBD1 once TRBJ2-7 TRBV15 CATSREGPGRGLLDEQYF TGTGCCACCAGCAGAGAGGGGCCCGGTAGGGGGCTTTTGGACGAGCAGTACTTC
TRBD2 NA TRBJ2-1 TRBV11-3 CASSPGKAAGSVQFF TGTGCCAGCAGCCCGGGGAAGGCAGCGGGGTCAGTGCAGTTCTTC
TRBD1 NA TRBJ1-2 TRBV28 CASSSSGTGHLRDYGYTF TGTGCCAGCAGTTCGTCCGGGACAGGGCACCTGCGGGACTATGGCTACACCTTC
NA NA TRBJ1-4 TRBV27 CASSPDRLNEKLFF TGTGCCAGCAGCCCCGATCGCCTTAATGAAAAACTGTTTTTT
TRBD2 NA TRBJ2-7 TRBV4-2 CASSPHAGVSSYEQYF TGTGCCAGCAGCCCGCACGCGGGGGTTAGCTCCTACGAGCAGTACTTC
NA NA TRBJ2-2 TRBV19 CASSISLAGELFF TGTGCCAGTAGTATATCCCTCGCCGGGGAGCTGTTTTTT
NA NA TRBJ2-3 TRBV6-5 CASTPREKDTQYF TGTGCCAGCACCCCCCGGGAAAAAGATACGCAGTATTTT
NA once TRBJ1-2 TRBV5-4 CASSRDSNYGYTF TGTGCCAGCAGTCGGGACTCGAACTATGGCTACACCTTC
TRBD1 NA TRBJ1-2 TRBV7-3 CASSVDRGNYGYTF TGTGCCAGCAGCGTAGACAGGGGAAACTATGGCTACACCTTC
TRBD2 NA TRBJ2-5 TRBV5-5 CASSSTSGGIETQYF TGTGCCAGCAGCTCGACTAGCGGGGGGATAGAGACCCAGTACTTC
TRBD1 once TRBJ1-4 TRBV27 CASSSDRGTNEKLFF TGTGCCAGCAGTTCTGACAGGGGAACTAATGAAAAACTGTTTTTT
TRBD2 NA TRBJ2-2 TRBV5-1 CARSFSPRGGGGELFF TGCGCCCGCAGCTTCTCGCCTCGCGGGGGGGGCGGGGAGCTGTTTTTT
NA NA TRBJ1-1 TRBV21-1 CARLQGARNTEAFF TGTGCCAGATTACAGGGAGCTCGGAACACTGAAGCTTTCTTT
TRBD1 once TRBJ2-7 TRBV28 CASSFGDRGSYEQYF TGTGCCAGCAGTTTCGGGGACAGGGGATCCTACGAGCAGTACTTC
TRBD1 NA TRBJ1-2 TRBV7-9 CASSFTGARDYGYTF TGTGCCAGCAGTTTCACAGGGGCCAGGGACTATGGCTACACCTTC
NA NA TRBJ2-2 TRBV3-1/TRBV3-2 CASSQVNSGRGGELFF TGTGCCAGCAGCCAAGTTAATTCGGGGCGGGGCGGGGAGCTGTTTTTT
TRBD1 NA TRBJ1-2 TRBV5-4 CASSRGGTGSNYGYTF TGTGCCAGCAGCCGGGGGGGGACAGGGAGTAACTATGGCTACACCTTC
TRBD1 NA TRBJ2-2 TRBV29-1 CSVKTPGQGAGELFF TGCAGCGTGAAAACCCCCGGACAGGGAGCCGGGGAGCTGTTTTTT
NA NA TRBJ1-6 TRBV6-2/TRBV6-3 CASRPQRVSDNSPLHF TGTGCCAGCAGGCCTCAAAGGGTTAGCGATAATTCACCCCTCCACTTT
NA NA TRBJ2-7 TRBV15 CATSRELGASYEQYF TGTGCCACCAGCAGAGAATTGGGGGCCTCCTACGAGCAGTACTTC
NA NA TRBJ2-2 TRBV27 CASISGTSNGELFF TGTGCCAGCATTTCCGGGACGTCCAACGGGGAGCTGTTTTTT
NA NA TRBJ1-1 TRBV5-4 CASSSTQNTEAFF TGTGCCAGCAGCTCCACACAGAACACTGAAGCTTTCTTT
TRBD1 NA TRBJ2-6 TRBV18 CASSRQGAGANVLTF TGTGCCAGCTCACGACAGGGGGCTGGGGCCAACGTCCTGACTTTC
TRBD2 NA TRBJ2-7 TRBV10-3 CAISSGGDSSYEQYF TGTGCCATCAGTAGCGGGGGGGACAGCTCCTACGAGCAGTACTTC
TRBD1 NA TRBJ1-2 TRBV7-9 CASSSGDRGYGYTF TGTGCCAGCAGCTCCGGGGACAGGGGGTATGGCTACACCTTC
NA NA TRBJ2-5 TRBV6-5 CASSLTSQETQYF TGTGCCAGCAGTTTGACTAGCCAAGAGACCCAGTACTTC
NA NA TRBJ1-2 TRBV25-1 CASSDPGTSVAAGYTF TGTGCCAGCAGTGATCCGGGGACATCCGTCGCGGCTGGCTACACCTTC
TRBD1 once TRBJ1-2 TRBV27 CASSDRGQYGYTF TGTGCCAGCTCAGACAGGGGACAGTATGGCTACACCTTC
NA once TRBJ1-1 TRBV9 CASSVVPAQPTEAFF TGTGCCAGCAGCGTAGTGCCAGCGCAGCCCACTGAAGCTTTCTTT
NA NA TRBJ1-3 TRBV3-1/TRBV3-2 CASSQDPRPSGNTIYF TGTGCCAGCAGCCAAGACCCCAGGCCCTCTGGAAACACCATATATTTT
TRBD1 once TRBJ1-5 TRBV13 CASSLGRQGVGQPQHF TGTGCCAGCAGCTTAGGAAGACAGGGAGTAGGACAGCCCCAGCATTTT
NA NA TRBJ1-1 TRBV10-1 CASSPGTSTEAFF TGCGCCAGCAGTCCGGGGACAAGCACTGAAGCTTTCTTT